A single sample gave rise to the 30 T cell receptor beta chains below, sequenced in a study of cytomegalovirus exposure and HLA in healthy donors. The assay was immunoSEQ multiplex PCR, and TCRdb's table has in-frame clones only and misses some. The repertoire has about 310,000 clones, 88% of them found once; the top ten carry roughly 0.88%. Sequencing was done on a sample of PBMCs. The receptor set was obtained from a young man in good health and CMV-seronegative.

This sequence joins TRBV7-9 and TRBJ1-1; TRBD1 matches at 8 bases. The germline CDR1 and CDR2 sequences are SEHNR and FQNEAQ (reference sequence). Trimming took 5 bases from V and 3 from J; bases not matched to a gene: 8. This CDR3 has 15 amino acids. The CDR3 is CASSTRQGMDTEAFF. CDR3 sequence (DNA): TGTGCCAGCAGCACCCGACAGGGGATGGACACTGAAGCTTTCTTT.

This clone came up a few times. The J gene is TRBJ2-3, the V gene TRBV19, with D possibly TRBD1 on 5 matching bases. Germline values: CDR1 LNHDA, CDR2 SQIVND (reference sequence). Trimming cost V 6 bases and J 10 bases, with 14 bases left between them. The CDR3 contains 12 residues. For the CDR3, the DNA is TGTGCCAGTAGCCCAACGCAGGGTTCGCAGTATTTT. Translated: CASSPTQGSQYF.

J is TRBJ1-6 and V is TRBV5-1, with 9 bases matching TRBD1. Looked up from germline, CDR1 is SGHRS and CDR2 is YFSETQ. With V trimmed by 0 bases and J by 10 bases, 8 bases remained unmatched. CDR3 length: 16 residues. CDR3 sequence: CASSLEGGTGLSPLHF. The CDR3 DNA follows: TGCGCCAGCAGCTTGGAAGGCGGGACAGGGCTGTCACCCCTCCACTTT.

This chain uses TRBV5-1 with TRBJ2-6, with 11 bases that match TRBD1. Germline CDR1 SGHRS, CDR2 YFSETQ. This CDR3 has 18 residues. V shed 1 base, J shed 0 bases, and the junction held 3 bases outside the gene matches. As DNA, the CDR3 is TGCGCCAGCAGCTTGACCGGGACAGGGGGCTCTGGGGCCAACGTCCTGACTTTC. It encodes CASSLTGTGGSGANVLTF.

The V and J genes are TRBV10-2 and TRBJ1-1, with a tentative D call TRBD1 (6 bases). This CDR3 contains 15 residues. The germline gives CDR1 WSHSY, CDR2 SAAADI. V lost 0 bases and J 5 bases, leaving 13 bases between the germline ends. CDR3 sequence (DNA): TGCGCCAGCAGTGAGTCCGGGGGGCTAAAAACTGAAGCTTTCTTT. This gives the protein CASSESGGLKTEAFF.

V gene TRBV7-8 combines with J gene TRBJ1-1; a possible D gene is TRBD1 (5 bases). Trimming stripped 2 bases from V and 0 bases from J, with 10 bases between. Germline CDR1 SGHVS, CDR2 FQNEAQ. This CDR3 is built from 15 residues. CDR3 nucleotides: TGTGCCAGCAGCTTACGACAGAGTATGAACACTGAAGCTTTCTTT. Protein: CASSLRQSMNTEAFF.

Concerning this clone: Within the sample, other DNA sequences also encode this same CDR3. The chain combines TRBV5-1 with TRBJ2-5; maybe TRBD2 (5 bases). The CDR3 covers 14 residues. CDR1 and CDR2 (germline): SGHRS, YFSETQ. V was pared by 0 bases and J by 5 bases, with 11 bases between. The CDR3 reads CASSLDLAGETQYF. As DNA, the CDR3 is TGCGCCAGCAGCTTGGACCTAGCCGGGGAGACCCAGTACTTC.

This rearrangement joins TRBV5-1 to TRBJ2-6; D not resolved. V lost 4 bases and J 0 bases, leaving 14 bases between the germline ends. From germline, CDR1 is SGHRS and CDR2 YFSETQ. The CDR3 is made up of 17 amino acids. The CDR3 DNA sequence: TGCGCCAGCAGCCCGAGAGGCAGACCCTCTGGGGCCAACGTCCTGACTTTC. This translates into CASSPRGRPSGANVLTF.

The genes are TRBV15 and TRBJ1-1, with D uncertain. The germline V gene encodes CDR1 LNHNV and CDR2 YYDKDF (reference sequence). V was pared by 8 bases and J by 7 bases, with 14 bases between. The CDR3 sequence is 12 residues long. CDR3 sequence reads: CATGSEELEAFF. The DNA for the CDR3 is TGTGCCACCGGATCTGAGGAGCTTGAAGCTTTCTTT.

The chain couples TRBV5-8 to TRBJ2-1; D is undetermined. The V and J ends lost 1 base and 6 bases respectively, with 17 bases between them. Germline CDR1 and CDR2: SGHTS and YDEGEE. The CDR3 length is 16 residues. In DNA form, the CDR3 reads TGTGCCAGCAGCTTGTACTTCAGCGACCCATTCAATGAGCAGTTCTTC. Its protein is CASSLYFSDPFNEQFF. The variable domain in full, with the rest retrieved from reference TRBV5-8 and TRBJ2-1, is EAGVTQSPTHLIKTRGQQATLRCSPISGHTSVYWYQQALGLGLQFLLWYDEGEERNRGNFPPRFSGRQFPNYSSELNVNALELEDSALYLCASSLYFSDPFNEQFFGPGTRLTVL.

CDR3 coding DNA: TGTGCCAGCAGCCTTAGGACAGCTAATAATGAAAAACTGTTTTTT. This gives the protein CASSLRTANNEKLFF. The rearrangement links TRBV7-8 to TRBJ1-4; D might be TRBD1 (6 bases). The ends were cut back, 5 bases at V and 4 bases at J, with 14 bases in the middle. CDR3 size: 15 residues. Per the germline V gene, CDR1 is SGHVS and CDR2 is FQNEAQ.

This chain links TRBV19 with TRBJ1-6; D is ambiguous. Trimming took off 5 bases at V and 1 base at J, with 9 bases between the two ends. The CDR3 is 15 amino acids. Germline lookup yields CDR1 LNHDA and CDR2 SQIVND (reference sequence). Written as DNA, the CDR3 is TGTGCCAGTAGTGCGGGGATATCCTATAATTCACCCCTCCACTTT. It yields the protein CASSAGISYNSPLHF.

This clone was picked up one time. The genes are TRBV18 and TRBJ2-6; D not resolved. CDR3 size: 16 residues. V was cut by 3 bases and J by 0 bases, with 9 bases left in between. The germline V gene encodes CDR1 KGHSH and CDR2 LQKENI. Here the CDR3 reads CASSPLPSSGANVLTF. Here the CDR3 DNA reads TGTGCCAGCTCACCTCTCCCGAGCTCTGGGGCCAACGTCCTGACTTTC.

V is TRBV6-1 and J is TRBJ1-6; the match to TRBD1 covers 8 bases. Per germline, CDR1 MNHNS and CDR2 SASEGT. This CDR3 region has 15 residues. J was trimmed by 7 bases and V by 6 bases; bases with no gene match: 8. The CDR3 is CASRLGQGANSPLHF. In DNA form, the CDR3 reads TGTGCCAGCAGGTTAGGGCAGGGGGCAAATTCACCCCTCCACTTT.

CDR3 loop: CASSLAPTSGGLDTQYF. CDR3 in DNA: TGTGCCAGCAGCTTAGCCCCCACTAGCGGGGGCCTAGATACGCAGTATTTT. The chain links TRBV7-9 to TRBJ2-3, with 11 bases fitting TRBD2. Germline V gene lookup returns CDR1 SEHNR and CDR2 FQNEAQ (reference sequence). V shed 0 bases, J shed 5 bases, and the junction held 7 bases outside the gene matches. The CDR3 has 17 residues.

The rearrangement links TRBV5-4 to TRBJ1-4; D is ambiguous. The CDR3 is made up of 13 amino acids. Trimming stripped 3 bases from V and 8 bases from J, with 11 bases between. The germline gives CDR1 SGHNT, CDR2 YYREEE (reference sequence). CDR3 loop: CASSSGESEKLFF. The CDR3 DNA is TGTGCCAGCAGCTCTGGAGAATCCGAAAAACTGTTTTTT.

The chain employs TRBV5-1 and TRBJ2-1, with 7 bases lining up with TRBD1. The germline gives CDR1 SGHRS, CDR2 YFSETQ. CDR3 size: 13 residues. With 5 bases clipped from V and 3 bases from J, the junction kept 2 bases outside the gene matches. For the CDR3, the DNA is TGCGCCAGCAGGGGACAGAACTACAATGAGCAGTTCTTC. Translating gives CASRGQNYNEQFF.

This rearrangement joins TRBV10-3 to TRBJ1-1; 8 positions agree with TRBD1. The junction had 4 bases not matched to a gene; V was cut back by 2 bases and J by 5 bases. The length of the CDR3 is 14 residues. The germline V gene has CDR1 ENHRY and CDR2 SYGVKD. CDR3 bases: TGTGCCATCAGTGAGAGGCAGGGGGCTACTGAAGCTTTCTTT. It is translated as CAISERQGATEAFF.

The J gene is TRBJ1-2, the V gene TRBV20-1; D uncertain. CDR3 length: 10 amino acids. Germline assignment: CDR1 DFQATT and CDR2 SNEGSKA (reference sequence). V was clipped by 0 bases and J by 6 bases, with 2 bases between them. CDR3 coding DNA: TGCAGTGCTAGAGATAATGGCTACACCTTC. Its protein is CSARDNGYTF.

The chain recombines TRBV5-1 with TRBJ1-2; 7 bases map to TRBD1. CDR3 size: 15 residues. Trimming took 0 bases from V and 5 from J; bases not matched to a gene: 7. In germline, CDR1 is SGHRS, CDR2 YFSETQ. The CDR3 region has the DNA TGCGCCAGCAGCTTGGCCGGGGGACAGAAGTATGGCTACACCTTC. As protein: CASSLAGGQKYGYTF.

This chain uses TRBV6-5 with TRBJ2-1; TRBD1 might be the D (5 bases). The germline V gene encodes CDR1 MNHEY and CDR2 SVGAGI. CDR3 size: 13 residues. Trimming removed 6 bases from V and 5 bases from J, with 11 bases in between. CDR3 sequence: CASRPPGHNEQFF. CDR3 sequence (DNA): TGTGCCAGCAGGCCCCCAGGGCACAATGAGCAGTTCTTC.

The genes are TRBV6-6 and TRBJ1-6; D remains unclear. Deletions cut 0 bases from V and 9 bases from J, with 15 bases between. Germline assignment: CDR1 MNHNY and CDR2 SVGAGI (reference sequence). This CDR3 region has 16 residues. The CDR3 is CASSYSGVREFSPLHF. The CDR3 DNA follows: TGTGCCAGCAGTTACTCAGGAGTCCGTGAATTTTCACCCCTCCACTTT.

This rearrangement joins TRBV25-1 to TRBJ2-1; TRBD2 matches 7 bases. The J segment lost 4 bases and the V segment lost 3 bases, leaving 6 bases of the junction unmatched. CDR1 and CDR2 from the germline V gene are MGHDK and SYGVNS. This CDR3 contains 15 residues. CDR3 in amino acids: CASSEWEGNYNEQFF. CDR3 nucleotides: TGTGCCAGCAGTGAGTGGGAGGGGAATTACAATGAGCAGTTCTTC.

This chain's CDR3 is CASTQRTGGTYGYTF. DNA for the CDR3: TGTGCCAGCACTCAACGGACAGGGGGCACCTATGGCTACACCTTC. This chain links TRBV27 with TRBJ1-2; TRBD1 matches at 11 bases. Germline lookup yields CDR1 MNHEY and CDR2 SMNVEV (reference sequence). The CDR3 totals 15 residues. V gave up 7 bases and J gave up 4 bases; unmatched junction bases: 8.

This chain joins TRBV11-3 and TRBJ2-1, with D possibly TRBD1 on 5 matching bases. Germline CDR1 and CDR2: SGHNT and YENEEA. With 4 bases removed from V and 9 bases from J, the gap between germline ends came to 7 bases. There are 11 residues in the CDR3. This chain's CDR3 is CASSSTGEQFF. The CDR3 nucleotides are TGTGCCAGCAGCTCTACAGGTGAGCAGTTCTTC.

This chain links TRBV5-1 with TRBJ2-2; 7 bases line up with TRBD2. J gave up 5 bases and V 4 bases, and 11 bases lay outside the gene matches. The CDR3 spans 16 residues. Germline CDR1 and CDR2: SGHRS and YFSETQ. In DNA, the CDR3 is TGCGCCAGCAGCCCGTGGAGCGGGGTAGGAACCGGGGAGCTGTTTTTT. Amino acid sequence: CASSPWSGVGTGELFF.

The V and J genes are TRBV15 and TRBJ1-6, with D possibly being TRBD1 (5 bases). Trimming stripped 5 bases from V and 5 bases from J, with 7 bases between. Germline-derived CDR1 and CDR2 are LNHNV and YYDKDF (reference sequence). This CDR3 region has 13 residues. The CDR3 loop reads CATSDRDNSPLHF. The CDR3 region has the DNA TGTGCCACCAGCGACAGAGATAATTCACCCCTCCACTTT. Supplemented by reference TRBV15 and TRBJ1-6, the full variable domain reads DAMVIQNPRYQVTQFGKPVTLSCSQTLNHNVMYWYQQKSSQAPKLLFHYYDKDFNNEADTPDNFQSRRPNTSFCFLDIRSPGLGDTAMYLCATSDRDNSPLHFGNGTRLTVT.

The chain employs TRBV5-1 and TRBJ1-1, with no clear D. The ends were cut back, 3 bases at V and 5 bases at J, with 11 bases in the middle. The V gene's germline CDR1 is SGHRS and CDR2 YFSETQ. CDR3 size: 13 residues. This CDR3 is CASSSNPRTEAFF. The CDR3 DNA reads as TGCGCCAGCAGCTCCAACCCGCGGACTGAAGCTTTCTTT.

The chain is built from TRBV4-1 and TRBJ1-1, with D unclear. The CDR3 has 15 amino acids. Germline V CDR1 and CDR2: MGHRA, YSYEKL. The germline V and J ends were trimmed by 2 bases and 1 base, with 11 bases remaining between them. The CDR3 reads CASSQREAGNTEAFF. The CDR3 DNA reads TGCGCCAGCAGCCAACGGGAGGCGGGGAACACTGAAGCTTTCTTT.

The chain joins TRBV10-1 to TRBJ2-7; D might be TRBD1 (6 bases). This CDR3 contains 16 residues. CDR1 WNHNN and CDR2 SYGVQD come from the germline V gene (reference sequence). V gave up 3 bases and J gave up 1 base, with 16 bases separating them. CDR3 loop: CASSDERTVQSYEQYF. CDR3 DNA sequence: TGCGCCAGCAGTGACGAAAGGACAGTCCAATCCTACGAGCAGTACTTC.